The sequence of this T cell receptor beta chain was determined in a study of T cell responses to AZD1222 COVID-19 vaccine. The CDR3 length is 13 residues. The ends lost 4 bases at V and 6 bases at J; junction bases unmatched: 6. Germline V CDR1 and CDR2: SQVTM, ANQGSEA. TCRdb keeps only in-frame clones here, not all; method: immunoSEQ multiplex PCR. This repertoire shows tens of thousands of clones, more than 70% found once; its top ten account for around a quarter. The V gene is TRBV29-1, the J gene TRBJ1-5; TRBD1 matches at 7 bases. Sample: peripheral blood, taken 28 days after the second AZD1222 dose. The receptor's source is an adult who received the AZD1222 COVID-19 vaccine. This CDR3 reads CSVGQGWGQPQHF. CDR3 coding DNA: TGCAGCGTTGGACAGGGCTGGGGTCAGCCCCAGCATTTT.